The 2 T cell receptor beta chains in this list originate from one sample, sequenced in a study of T cell repertoires in cytomegalovirus infection. Their cognate antigens are unknown. In TCRdb, the reads were re-called with MiXCR into one record per CDR3 protein. The data contain roughly 730,000 distinct CDR3 sequences, approximately 33% of them singletons. Sequencing was performed on cultured PBMCs, taken from culture after CMV antigen stimulation. The source of these receptors is a human donor in good health (CMV status not recorded). Some clones in this sample may be carry-over from other donors' samples.

The chain links TRBV19 to TRBJ2-1; D may be TRBD2 (7 bases). Between the trimmed V and J ends, which lost 6 bases and 9 bases, there was a span of 15 bases. The CDR3 consists of 13 residues. Germline V gives CDR1 LNHDA, CDR2 SQIVND (reference sequence). In DNA, the CDR3 is TGTGCCAGTAGCTCGGTAGGGGGGGGTGAGCAGTTCTTC. Residues: CASSSVGGGEQFF.

The chain carries TRBV29-1 and TRBJ2-1, with unresolved D. Trimming left V 4 bases short and J 15 bases short, with 19 bases between. The CDR3 sequence is 12 residues long. Germline CDR1 is SQVTM and CDR2 is ANQGSEA. The CDR3 DNA sequence: TGCAGCGTTGCTAAATCATTCCCGGATACGTTCTTC. This gives the protein CSVAKSFPDTFF.